A single sample gave rise to the 30 T cell receptor beta chains below, sequenced in a study of cytotoxic CD8 clonotypes in ibrutinib-treated CLL. TCRdb's copy holds only in-frame clones and misses some; the assay was immunoSEQ multiplex PCR. Of roughly 170,000 clones in the sample, more than 80% are singletons; the top ten hold about 4.5%. This specimen was PBMCs, taken after 24 months of ibrutinib treatment. The receptor set was obtained from a human donor with chronic lymphocytic leukemia.

The chain links TRBV18 to TRBJ1-3; the D is unclear. V gave up 2 bases and J gave up 0 bases, with 5 bases separating them. Germline loops: CDR1 KGHSH, CDR2 LQKENI. This CDR3 has 14 amino acids. CDR3 protein: CASSPNSSGNTIYF. As DNA, the CDR3 is TGTGCCAGCTCACCAAACAGCTCTGGAAACACCATATATTTT.

This clone was recorded once. The chain uses TRBV9 and TRBJ2-3, with 12 bases fitting TRBD2. V trimming: 0 bases; J trimming: 5 bases; junction bases outside the gene matches: 7. Germline CDR1 is SGDLS and CDR2 is YYNGEE. This CDR3 has 17 amino acids. For the CDR3, the DNA is TGTGCCAGCAGCGTAGCTAGCGGGAGGGCCGGAAGAGATACGCAGTATTTT. Its translation is CASSVASGRAGRDTQYF. Combining the CDR3 with reference TRBV9 and TRBJ2-3 gives the whole variable domain DSGVTQTPKHLITATGQRVTLRCSPRSGDLSVYWYQQSLDQGLQFLIQYYNGEERAKGNILERFSAQQFPDLHSELNLSSLELGDSALYFCASSVASGRAGRDTQYFGPGTRLTVL.

This clone was seen just once. The genes are TRBV4-2 and TRBJ2-7; D is possibly TRBD1 (6 bases). CDR1 and CDR2 from the germline V gene are LGHNA and YNFKEQ. V dropped 4 bases and J dropped 6 bases, with 13 bases sitting between them. The CDR3 length is 13 residues. CDR3 in amino acids: CASSPFWGLEQYF. The CDR3 DNA is TGTGCCAGCAGCCCTTTTTGGGGGCTCGAGCAGTACTTC.

J is TRBJ1-1 and V is TRBV5-1; no reliable D call. The CDR3 is 12 amino acids. Trimming took off 3 bases at V and 7 bases at J, with 10 bases between the two ends. Germline CDR1 reads SGHRS; CDR2 reads YFSETQ. CDR3 sequence reads: CASSYQIGEAFF. CDR3 DNA: TGCGCCAGCAGCTACCAGATCGGTGAAGCTTTCTTT.

The chain links TRBV19 to TRBJ2-7; TRBD1 matches at 8 bases. This CDR3 has 14 residues. With 2 bases clipped from V and 2 bases from J, the junction kept 2 bases outside the gene matches. Germline V gives CDR1 LNHDA, CDR2 SQIVND (reference sequence). The CDR3 region is CASSIQGAAYEQYF. In DNA, the CDR3 is TGTGCCAGTAGTATACAGGGGGCGGCCTACGAGCAGTACTTC.

The genes are TRBV7-2 and TRBJ2-1, with a possible D match to TRBD2 (5 bases). CDR3 length equals 14 residues. The germline gives CDR1 SGHTA, CDR2 FQGNSA. The ends were cut back, 1 base at V and 6 bases at J, with 10 bases in the middle. The CDR3 sequence is CASSLVASLNEQFF. CDR3 DNA sequence: TGTGCCAGCAGCTTAGTGGCTAGCCTCAATGAGCAGTTCTTC.

The chain carries TRBV19 and TRBJ1-1, with D unresolved. The CDR3 length is 13 residues. Germline V gives CDR1 LNHDA, CDR2 SQIVND (reference sequence). The V end was cut by 6 bases, the J end by 0 bases, with 8 bases between. CDR3: CASRLVVNTEAFF. CDR3 coding DNA: TGTGCCAGTAGACTCGTGGTGAACACTGAAGCTTTCTTT.

This chain joins TRBV19 and TRBJ2-3, with 7 bases that match TRBD1. The germline V gene has CDR1 LNHDA and CDR2 SQIVND (reference sequence). The CDR3 extends over 15 amino acids. V trimming: 5 bases; J trimming: 4 bases; junction bases outside the gene matches: 9. The CDR3 nucleotides read TGTGCCAGTAGTGCACCGGGACAGTCCTCAGATACGCAGTATTTT. Translated: CASSAPGQSSDTQYF.

The count of this clone is one. This chain joins TRBV27 and TRBJ1-2; perhaps TRBD1 as D (6 bases). The CDR3 runs 14 residues. Germline V gene sequence: CDR1 MNHEY, CDR2 SMNVEV (reference sequence). V shed 3 bases and J shed 0 bases, with 8 bases lying between them. CDR3 nucleotides: TGTGCCAGCAGTTTCAGGGGTCCTAACTATGGCTACACCTTC. Its protein product is CASSFRGPNYGYTF.

The chain has TRBV7-6 and TRBJ1-4; TRBD1 matches at 8 bases. After removal of 3 bases from V and 5 bases from J, the junction contained 5 bases not matched to a gene. The CDR3 loop spans 15 amino acids. Germline lookup yields CDR1 SGHVS and CDR2 FNYEAQ. CDR3 in amino acids: CASSFSGTGNEKLFF. The CDR3 DNA is TGTGCCAGCAGCTTTTCAGGGACAGGAAATGAAAAACTGTTTTTT.

This clone was picked up one time. The chain combines TRBV21-1 with TRBJ1-3. TRBV21-1 is classified as a pseudogene. The CDR3 extends over 16 amino acids. The DNA of the CDR3 is TGTGCCAGCGGCACCAACGGGACGCACTCTGGAAACACCATATATTTT. Translating it yields CASGTNGTHSGNTIYF.

The chain couples TRBV21-1 to TRBJ1-5; the table's D call, TRBD1, was not checked against the DNA. TRBV21-1 is a known pseudogene. This CDR3 comprises 17 residues. CDR3 residues: CASSTYMGQAPNQPQHF. The CDR3 nucleotides read TGTGCCAGCAGCACTTACATGGGACAGGCCCCCAATCAGCCCCAGCATTTT.

V gene TRBV4-1 combines with J gene TRBJ1-1, with D perhaps TRBD1 (6 bases). The V end was cut by 3 bases, the J end by 5 bases, with 16 bases between. The germline V gene has CDR1 MGHRA and CDR2 YSYEKL. This CDR3 region has 15 residues. This CDR3 reads CASSHPARGRTEAFF. In nucleotides, the CDR3 is TGCGCCAGCAGCCACCCCGCCCGGGGGCGTACTGAAGCTTTCTTT.

V usage is TRBV12-5 and J usage is TRBJ1-1; tentative D call: TRBD1 (5 bases). This CDR3 is built from 14 residues. The germline CDR1 and CDR2 sequences are LGHNT and FRNRAP. V lost 1 base and J 5 bases, leaving 11 bases between the germline ends. The CDR3 protein is CASGLGDRGTEAFF. DNA for the CDR3: TGTGCTAGTGGTTTGGGCGATAGGGGAACTGAAGCTTTCTTT.

This clone was detected only a few times. V usage is TRBV5-6 and J usage is TRBJ1-6; no reliable D call. V was trimmed by 4 bases and J by 7 bases, leaving 21 bases between them. This CDR3 comprises 17 residues. Per the germline V gene, CDR1 is SGHDT and CDR2 is YYEEEE. DNA of the CDR3: TGTGCCAGCAGCCGCACGAACCGGATCATACGGAATTCACCCCTCCACTTT. It yields the protein CASSRTNRIIRNSPLHF.

The chain couples TRBV7-9 to TRBJ2-7, with D perhaps given as TRBD1 or TRBD2 (6 bases each). This CDR3 is 14 amino acids long. V shed 2 bases and J shed 2 bases, with 10 bases lying between them. Germline lookup yields CDR1 SEHNR and CDR2 FQNEAQ (reference sequence). The CDR3 DNA follows: TGTGCCAGCAGCTTACAGGGGAGGACCTACGAGCAGTACTTC. It translates to CASSLQGRTYEQYF.

V and J are TRBV15 and TRBJ1-1; 8 bases map to TRBD1. CDR3 length: 16 residues. Germline V CDR1 and CDR2: LNHNV, YYDKDF (reference sequence). With V trimmed by 1 base and J by 3 bases, 7 bases remained unmatched. CDR3 nucleotides: TGTGCCACCAGCAGAGGGGCCACGACAGGGGACACTGAAGCTTTCTTT. Encoded protein: CATSRGATTGDTEAFF.

The rearrangement joins TRBV28 to TRBJ2-5; 8 bases agree with TRBD1. The germline CDR1 and CDR2 sequences are MDHEN and SYDVKM. Trimming at V came to 5 bases and at J to 5 bases, leaving 1 base not matched to a gene. The CDR3 is 12 residues long. CDR3 sequence reads: CASSDRGETQYF. The CDR3, as DNA: TGTGCCAGCAGTGACAGGGGCGAGACCCAGTACTTC.

The chain joins TRBV28 to TRBJ2-3; 16 positions agree with TRBD2. The V and J ends lost 7 bases and 7 bases, in that order; junction bases with no gene match: 11. Germline V gene sequence: CDR1 MDHEN, CDR2 SYDVKM. The length of the CDR3 is 17 residues. CDR3 residues: CASNEGTSGRASYTQYF. The CDR3 DNA is TGTGCCAGCAATGAAGGGACTAGCGGGAGGGCCTCTTATACGCAGTATTTT.

The chain has TRBV11-2 and TRBJ1-6; D remains unclear. CDR1 is SGHAT and CDR2 is FQNNGV in the germline V gene. Trimming took 2 bases from V and 4 from J, leaving 3 bases between them. The CDR3 totals 13 residues. The chain's CDR3 is CASSLSYNSPLHF. The CDR3 DNA reads TGTGCCAGCAGCTTATCTTATAATTCACCCCTCCACTTT.

This rearrangement joins TRBV19 to TRBJ2-2, with no clear D. Germline assignment: CDR1 LNHDA and CDR2 SQIVND (reference sequence). The CDR3 covers 13 residues. V gave up 4 bases and J gave up 4 bases, with 7 bases separating them. Written as DNA, the CDR3 is TGTGCCAGTAGTACCGGGCGCACCGGGGAGCTGTTTTTT. Protein: CASSTGRTGELFF.

The chain joins TRBV5-6 to TRBJ2-7; 7 nucleotides agree with TRBD2. Unmatched junction bases numbered 10, after V lost 3 bases and J lost 4 bases. CDR1 is SGHDT and CDR2 is YYEEEE in the germline V gene. The CDR3 contains 15 residues. The CDR3 loop is CASSWGGSLSYEQYF. The CDR3, as DNA: TGTGCCAGCAGCTGGGGAGGGAGTCTTTCATACGAGCAGTACTTC. Full variable domain (rest looked up from reference TRBV5-6 and TRBJ2-7): DAGVTQSPTHLIKTRGQQVTLRCSPKSGHDTVSWYQQALGQGPQFIFQYYEEEERQRGNFPDRFSGHQFPNYSSELNVNALLLGDSALYLCASSWGGSLSYEQYFGPGTRLTVT.

The chain couples TRBV7-9 to TRBJ2-5; D possibly corresponds to TRBD2 (5 bases). There are 15 residues in the CDR3. V was cut by 8 bases and J by 4 bases, with 20 bases left in between. Per the germline V gene, CDR1 is SEHNR and CDR2 is FQNEAQ (reference sequence). This chain's CDR3 is CASSIWLAGRETQYF. For the CDR3, the DNA is TGTGCCAGCTCTATCTGGCTAGCCGGCCGAGAGACCCAGTACTTC.

The V gene is TRBV18, the J gene TRBJ2-5; D not certain. The CDR3 loop spans 11 amino acids. Germline CDR1 KGHSH, CDR2 LQKENI. Trimming took off 2 bases at V and 4 bases at J, with 2 bases between the two ends. The CDR3 loop is CASSPGETQYF. CDR3 sequence (DNA): TGTGCCAGCTCACCAGGAGAGACCCAGTACTTC.

The gene calls are TRBV15 and TRBJ1-1; D is perhaps TRBD1 (5 bases). CDR1 LNHNV and CDR2 YYDKDF come from the germline V gene (reference sequence). This CDR3 is built from 14 residues. V lost 0 bases and J 7 bases, leaving 12 bases between the germline ends. CDR3 protein: CATSRDRGSIEAFF. The CDR3 DNA reads as TGTGCCACCAGCAGAGATCGGGGGTCGATTGAAGCTTTCTTT. Looking up the rest from reference TRBV15 and TRBJ1-1 gives the full variable domain: DAMVIQNPRYQVTQFGKPVTLSCSQTLNHNVMYWYQQKSSQAPKLLFHYYDKDFNNEADTPDNFQSRRPNTSFCFLDIRSPGLGDTAMYLCATSRDRGSIEAFFGQGTRLTVV.

This clone was seen just once. The V gene is TRBV11-3, the J gene TRBJ2-7, with D uncertain. Trimming cost V 5 bases and J 6 bases, with 14 bases left between them. The germline CDR1 and CDR2 sequences are SGHNT and YENEEA. This CDR3 spans 13 amino acids. The CDR3 reads CASSGNGVREQYF. CDR3 DNA: TGTGCCAGCAGCGGAAATGGGGTCCGCGAGCAGTACTTC.

The V gene is TRBV13, the J gene TRBJ2-5, with D perhaps matching TRBD2 (6 bases). The germline V gene has CDR1 PRHDT and CDR2 FYEKMQ (reference sequence). V gave up 3 bases and J gave up 11 bases, with 19 bases separating them. The CDR3 consists of 14 residues. This chain's CDR3 is CASSFGGKGGEQYF. The CDR3 DNA follows: TGTGCCAGCAGCTTCGGGGGAAAAGGAGGAGAGCAGTACTTC.

The J gene is TRBJ2-5, the V gene TRBV6-1, with D uncertain. The CDR3 is 14 amino acids. Germline V gene data show CDR1 as MNHNS and CDR2 as SASEGT. Trimming removed 3 bases at V and 3 bases at J, with 11 bases between. The CDR3 protein is CASSDKDREETQYF. CDR3 coding DNA: TGTGCCAGCAGTGATAAGGATAGAGAAGAGACCCAGTACTTC.

A single count supports this clone. The chain uses TRBV18 and TRBJ2-3; 13 bases map to TRBD2. Germline CDR1 is KGHSH and CDR2 is LQKENI. This CDR3 is built from 15 residues. The ends lost 4 bases at V and 3 bases at J; junction bases unmatched: 1. CDR3 loop: CASSLGLAGTDTQYF. CDR3 nucleotides: TGTGCCAGCTCACTGGGACTAGCGGGGACAGATACGCAGTATTTT. Using reference TRBV18 and TRBJ2-3 for the parts outside the CDR3, the full variable domain is NAGVMQNPRHLVRRRGQEARLRCSPMKGHSHVYWYRQLPEEGLKFMVYLQKENIIDESGMPKERFSAEFPKEGPSILRIQQVVRGDSAAYFCASSLGLAGTDTQYFGPGTRLTVL.

In the case of this clone: This may stem from a read error, because a much larger clone lies one nucleotide away. The chain carries TRBV7-2 and TRBJ2-2; D is unclear. Germline loops: CDR1 SGHTA, CDR2 FQGNSA. V was cut by 6 bases and J by 1 base, with 0 bases left in between. The CDR3 has 11 amino acids. The CDR3 bases are TGTGCCAGCAGGAACACCGGGGAGCTGTTTTTT. Its protein is CASRNTGELFF.